This TCR beta chain was documented in a study of T-cell reconstitution after alpha-beta-depleted transplantation in children. This clonotype was observed many times. Unique molecular identifiers were used to barcode this TCRbeta library. In TCRdb, the PCR reads were re-called with MiXCR into one record per CDR3 protein. Of about 110,000 distinct CDR3 sequences listed, approximately 6.4% are singletons. V was shortened by 0 bases and J by 2 bases, with 15 bases between the two germline ends. The CDR3 loop spans 16 amino acids. Germline CDR1 DFQATT, CDR2 SNEGSKA (reference sequence). The specimen comprised PBMCs, mostly from graft donor cells, sampled 360 days after TCRalphabeta/CD19-depleted stem cell transplant. The V call is TRBV20-1, the J call TRBJ2-3; weak D call: TRBD2 (5 bases). The origin of this receptor is a male patient between 2 and 15 years old who had a stem cell transplant for acute lymphoblastic leukemia, so the T cells may come from the graft donor. For the CDR3, the DNA is TGCAGTGCTAGAGATCCTCGGCGGGCTCACACAGATACGCAGTATTTT. Translated, it gives CSARDPRRAHTDTQYF.